This record looks at one TCR beta chain sequence and its context. The antigen is undetermined. Trimming took off 2 bases at V and 0 bases at J, with 11 bases between the two ends. In germline, CDR1 is MGHRA, CDR2 YSYEKL. The CDR3 is 16 amino acids. This entry comes from a study of T cells in localized non-small cell lung cancer. Study-wide results and caveats: Increased T cell density in blood showed an association with longer overall survival. Adjacent lung had a median roughly 53 of the 100 largest tumor clones.

Clones were sequenced by immunoSEQ multiplex PCR, and TCRdb holds only the in-frame ones, with some missing. The repertoire holds about 9,200 clones, about 90% seen once, with over 2% in the top ten. The chain combines TRBV4-1 with TRBJ2-1; no reliable D call. The receptor comes from a female donor older than 55 with stage II squamous cell lung carcinoma. Specimen: peripheral blood, collected before any cancer treatment. CDR3 sequence: CASSQNPASSYNEQFF. The CDR3 bases are TGCGCCAGCAGCCAAAACCCGGCGAGCTCCTACAATGAGCAGTTCTTC.